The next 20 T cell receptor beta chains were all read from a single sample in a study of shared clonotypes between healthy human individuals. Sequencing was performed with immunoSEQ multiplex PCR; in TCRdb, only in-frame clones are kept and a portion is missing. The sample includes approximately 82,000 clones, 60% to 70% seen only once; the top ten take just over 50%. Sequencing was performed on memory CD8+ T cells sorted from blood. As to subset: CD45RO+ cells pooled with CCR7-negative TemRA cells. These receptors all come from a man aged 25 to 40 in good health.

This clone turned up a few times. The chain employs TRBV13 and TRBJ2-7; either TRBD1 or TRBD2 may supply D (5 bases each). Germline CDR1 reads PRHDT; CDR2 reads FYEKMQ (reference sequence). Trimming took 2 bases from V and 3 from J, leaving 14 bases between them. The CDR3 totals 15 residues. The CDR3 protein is CASSLRRDAFYEQYF. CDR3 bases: TGTGCCAGCAGCTTAAGACGGGACGCCTTCTACGAGCAGTACTTC.

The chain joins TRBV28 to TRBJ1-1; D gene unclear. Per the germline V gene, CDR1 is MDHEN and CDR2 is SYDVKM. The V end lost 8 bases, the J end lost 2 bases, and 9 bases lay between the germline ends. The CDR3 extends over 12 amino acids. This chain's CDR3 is CASGTLNTEAFF. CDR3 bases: TGTGCCAGCGGAACACTCAACACTGAAGCTTTCTTT.

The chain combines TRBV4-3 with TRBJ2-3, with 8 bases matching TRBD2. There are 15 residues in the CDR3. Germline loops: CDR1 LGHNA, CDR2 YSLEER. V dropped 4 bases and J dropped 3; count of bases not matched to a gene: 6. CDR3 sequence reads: CASSPSGRGTDTQYF. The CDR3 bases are TGCGCCAGCAGCCCGAGCGGGAGAGGTACAGATACGCAGTATTTT.

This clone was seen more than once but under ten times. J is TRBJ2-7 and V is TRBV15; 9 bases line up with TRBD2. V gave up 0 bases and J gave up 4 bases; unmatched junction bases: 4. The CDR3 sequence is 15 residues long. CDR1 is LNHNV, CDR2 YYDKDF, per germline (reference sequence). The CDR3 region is CATSRDLAGGYEQYF. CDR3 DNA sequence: TGTGCCACCAGCAGAGATCTGGCGGGAGGGTACGAGCAGTACTTC.

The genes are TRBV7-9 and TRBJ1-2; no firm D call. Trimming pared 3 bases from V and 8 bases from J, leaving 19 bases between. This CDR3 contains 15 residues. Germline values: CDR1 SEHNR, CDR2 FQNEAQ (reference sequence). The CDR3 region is CASSLELEGHGGYTF. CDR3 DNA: TGTGCCAGCAGCTTGGAGTTGGAGGGCCACGGGGGCTACACCTTC.

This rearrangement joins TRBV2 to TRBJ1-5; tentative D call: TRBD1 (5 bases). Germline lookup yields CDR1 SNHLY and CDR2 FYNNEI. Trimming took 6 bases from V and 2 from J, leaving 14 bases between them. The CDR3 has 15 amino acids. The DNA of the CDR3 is TGTGCCAGCAGGTCAGGGTTTACGGGCAATCAGCCCCAGCATTTT. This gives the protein CASRSGFTGNQPQHF.

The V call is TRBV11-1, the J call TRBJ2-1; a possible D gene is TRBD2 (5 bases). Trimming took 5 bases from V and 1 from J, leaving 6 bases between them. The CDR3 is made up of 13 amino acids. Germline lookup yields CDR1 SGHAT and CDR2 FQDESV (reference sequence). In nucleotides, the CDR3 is TGTGCCAGCAGCGGGAGTTCCTACAATGAGCAGTTCTTC. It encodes CASSGSSYNEQFF.

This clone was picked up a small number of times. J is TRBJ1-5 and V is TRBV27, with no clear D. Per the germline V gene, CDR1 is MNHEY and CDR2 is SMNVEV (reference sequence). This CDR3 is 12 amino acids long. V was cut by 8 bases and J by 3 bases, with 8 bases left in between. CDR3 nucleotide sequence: TGTGCCAGCGGCAGTAACAATCAGCCCCAGCATTTT. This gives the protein CASGSNNQPQHF.

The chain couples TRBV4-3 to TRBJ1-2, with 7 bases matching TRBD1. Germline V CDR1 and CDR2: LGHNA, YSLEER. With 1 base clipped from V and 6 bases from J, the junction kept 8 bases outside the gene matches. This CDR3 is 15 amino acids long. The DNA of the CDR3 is TGCGCCAGCAGCCAAGGCCCTGACAGGGTCGATGGCTACACCTTC. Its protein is CASSQGPDRVDGYTF.

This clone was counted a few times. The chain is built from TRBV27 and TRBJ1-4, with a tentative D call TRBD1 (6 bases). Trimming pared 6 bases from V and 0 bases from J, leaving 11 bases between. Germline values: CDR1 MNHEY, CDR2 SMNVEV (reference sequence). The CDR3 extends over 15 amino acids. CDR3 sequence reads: CASRGGHTTNEKLFF. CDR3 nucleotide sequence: TGTGCCAGCAGGGGGGGGCATACAACTAATGAAAAACTGTTTTTT.

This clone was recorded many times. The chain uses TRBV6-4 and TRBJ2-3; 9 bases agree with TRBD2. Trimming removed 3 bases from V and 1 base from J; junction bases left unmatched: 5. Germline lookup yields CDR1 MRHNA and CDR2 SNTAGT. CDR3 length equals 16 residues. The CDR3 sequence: CASSENSGRGTDTQYF. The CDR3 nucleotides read TGTGCCAGCAGTGAGAATAGCGGGAGAGGCACAGATACGCAGTATTTT.

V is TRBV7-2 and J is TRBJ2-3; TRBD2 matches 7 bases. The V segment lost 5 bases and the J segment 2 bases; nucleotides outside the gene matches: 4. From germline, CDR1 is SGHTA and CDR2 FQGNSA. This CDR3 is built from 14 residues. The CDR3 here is CASSPRLATDTQYF. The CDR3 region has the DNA TGTGCCAGCAGCCCTAGACTAGCCACAGATACGCAGTATTTT.

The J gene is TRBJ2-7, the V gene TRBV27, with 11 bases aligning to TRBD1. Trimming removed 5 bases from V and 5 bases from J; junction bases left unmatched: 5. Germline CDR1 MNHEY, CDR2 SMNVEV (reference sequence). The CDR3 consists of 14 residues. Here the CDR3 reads CASSRRTGGNEQYF. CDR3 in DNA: TGTGCCAGCAGTCGACGGACAGGGGGCAACGAGCAGTACTTC.

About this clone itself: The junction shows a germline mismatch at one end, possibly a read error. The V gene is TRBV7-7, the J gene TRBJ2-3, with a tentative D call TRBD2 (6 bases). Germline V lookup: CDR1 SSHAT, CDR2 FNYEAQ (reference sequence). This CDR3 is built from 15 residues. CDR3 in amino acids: CASSLWAGTADTQYF. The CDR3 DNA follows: TGTGCTAGCAGCTTATGGGCGGGAACTGCAGATACGCAGTATTTT.

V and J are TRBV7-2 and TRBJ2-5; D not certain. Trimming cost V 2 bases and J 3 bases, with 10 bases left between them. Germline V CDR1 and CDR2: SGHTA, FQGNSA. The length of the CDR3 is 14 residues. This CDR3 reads CASSLYAGEETQYF. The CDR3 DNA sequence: TGTGCCAGCAGCTTATATGCTGGTGAAGAGACCCAGTACTTC.

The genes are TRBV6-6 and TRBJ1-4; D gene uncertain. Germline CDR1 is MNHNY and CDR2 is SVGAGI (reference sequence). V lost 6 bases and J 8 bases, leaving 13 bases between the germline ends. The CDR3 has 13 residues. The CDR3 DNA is TGTGCCAGCAGGATGTGGAGGCCCGAAAAACTGTTTTTT. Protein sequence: CASRMWRPEKLFF.

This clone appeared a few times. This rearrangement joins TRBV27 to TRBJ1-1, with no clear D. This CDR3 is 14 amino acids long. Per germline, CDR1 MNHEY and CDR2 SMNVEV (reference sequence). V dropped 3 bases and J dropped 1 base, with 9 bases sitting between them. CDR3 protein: CASSLGSSNTEAFF. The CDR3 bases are TGTGCCAGCAGTTTGGGCAGTTCGAACACTGAAGCTTTCTTT.

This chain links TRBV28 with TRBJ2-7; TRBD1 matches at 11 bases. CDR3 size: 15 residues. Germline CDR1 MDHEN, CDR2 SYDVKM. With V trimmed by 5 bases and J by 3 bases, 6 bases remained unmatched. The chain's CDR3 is CASSPWTGGGYEQYF. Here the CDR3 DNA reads TGTGCCAGCAGTCCCTGGACAGGGGGCGGCTACGAGCAGTACTTC.

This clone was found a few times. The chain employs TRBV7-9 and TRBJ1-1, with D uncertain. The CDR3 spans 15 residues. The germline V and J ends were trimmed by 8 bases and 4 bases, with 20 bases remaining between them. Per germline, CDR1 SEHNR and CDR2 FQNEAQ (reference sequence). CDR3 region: CASGSLGRLGTEAFF. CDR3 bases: TGTGCCAGCGGATCCCTTGGGAGGTTAGGCACTGAAGCTTTCTTT.

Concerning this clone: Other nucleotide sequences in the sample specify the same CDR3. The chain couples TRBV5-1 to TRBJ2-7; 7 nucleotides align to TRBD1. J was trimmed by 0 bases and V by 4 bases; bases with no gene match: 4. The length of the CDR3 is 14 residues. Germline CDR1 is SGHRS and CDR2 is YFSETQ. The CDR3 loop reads CASSLGTDSYEQYF. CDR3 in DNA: TGCGCCAGCAGCCTGGGGACAGACTCCTACGAGCAGTACTTC.